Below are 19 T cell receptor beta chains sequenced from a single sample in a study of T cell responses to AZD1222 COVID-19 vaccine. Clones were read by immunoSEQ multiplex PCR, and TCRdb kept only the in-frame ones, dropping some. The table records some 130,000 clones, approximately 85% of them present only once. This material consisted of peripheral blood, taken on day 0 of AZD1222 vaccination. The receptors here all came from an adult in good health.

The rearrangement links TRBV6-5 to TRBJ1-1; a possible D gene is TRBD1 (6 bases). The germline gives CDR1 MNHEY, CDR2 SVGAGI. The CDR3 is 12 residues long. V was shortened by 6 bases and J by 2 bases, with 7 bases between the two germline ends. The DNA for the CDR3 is TGTGCCAGCAGAGGGGGTAACACTGAAGCTTTCTTT. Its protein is CASRGGNTEAFF.

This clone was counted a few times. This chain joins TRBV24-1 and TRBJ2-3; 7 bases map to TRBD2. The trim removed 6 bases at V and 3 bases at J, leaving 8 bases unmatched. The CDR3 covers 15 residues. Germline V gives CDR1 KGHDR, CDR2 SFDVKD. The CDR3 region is CATSPGRSGTDTQYF. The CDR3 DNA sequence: TGTGCCACCAGTCCCGGGAGGAGTGGTACAGATACGCAGTATTTT.

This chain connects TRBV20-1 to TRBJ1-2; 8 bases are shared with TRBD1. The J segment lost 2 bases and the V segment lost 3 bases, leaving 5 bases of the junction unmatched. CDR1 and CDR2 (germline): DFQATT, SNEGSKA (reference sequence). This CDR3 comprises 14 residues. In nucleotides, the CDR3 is TGCAGTGCTAGTGCGGGACAGGCAAACTATGGCTACACCTTC. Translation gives CSASAGQANYGYTF.

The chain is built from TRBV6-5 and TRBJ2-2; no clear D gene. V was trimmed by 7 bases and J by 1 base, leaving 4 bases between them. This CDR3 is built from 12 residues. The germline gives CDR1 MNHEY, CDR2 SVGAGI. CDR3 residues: CASNGNTGELFF. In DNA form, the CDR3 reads TGTGCCAGCAATGGGAACACCGGGGAGCTGTTTTTT.

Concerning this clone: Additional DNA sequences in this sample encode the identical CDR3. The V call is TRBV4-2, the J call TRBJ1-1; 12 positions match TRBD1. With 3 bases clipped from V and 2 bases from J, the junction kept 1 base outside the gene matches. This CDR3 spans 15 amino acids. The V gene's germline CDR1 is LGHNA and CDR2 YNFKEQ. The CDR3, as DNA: TGTGCCAGCAGCCAGGGACAGGGGGCCAACACTGAAGCTTTCTTT. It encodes CASSQGQGANTEAFF.

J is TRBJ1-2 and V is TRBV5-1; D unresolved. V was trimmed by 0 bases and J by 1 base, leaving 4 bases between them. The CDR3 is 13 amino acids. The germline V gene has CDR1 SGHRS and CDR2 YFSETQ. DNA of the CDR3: TGCGCCAGCAGCTTGGACGGTAACTATGGCTACACCTTC. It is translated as CASSLDGNYGYTF.

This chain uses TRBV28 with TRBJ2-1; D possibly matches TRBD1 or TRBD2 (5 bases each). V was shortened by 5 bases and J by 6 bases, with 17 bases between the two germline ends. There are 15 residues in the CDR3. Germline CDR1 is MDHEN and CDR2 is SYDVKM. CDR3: CASSAWVGATNEQFF. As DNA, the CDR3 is TGTGCCAGCAGTGCCTGGGTCGGGGCCACCAATGAGCAGTTCTTC.

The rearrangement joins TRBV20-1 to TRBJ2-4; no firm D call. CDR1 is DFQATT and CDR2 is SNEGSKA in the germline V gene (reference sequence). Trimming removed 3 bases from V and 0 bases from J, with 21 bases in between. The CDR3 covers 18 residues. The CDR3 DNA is TGCAGTGCTAGTGGAGACCGACGTCTCCTGCTAGCCAAAAACATTCAGTACTTC. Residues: CSASGDRRLLLAKNIQYF.

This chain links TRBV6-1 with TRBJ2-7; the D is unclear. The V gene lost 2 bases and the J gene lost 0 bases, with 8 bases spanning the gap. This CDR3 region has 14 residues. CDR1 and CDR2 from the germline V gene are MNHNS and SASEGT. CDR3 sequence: CASSETPNSYEQYF. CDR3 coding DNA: TGTGCCAGCAGTGAAACTCCGAACTCCTACGAGCAGTACTTC.

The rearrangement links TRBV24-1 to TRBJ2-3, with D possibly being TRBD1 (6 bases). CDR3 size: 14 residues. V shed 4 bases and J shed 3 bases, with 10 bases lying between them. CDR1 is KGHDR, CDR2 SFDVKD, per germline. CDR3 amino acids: CATSEQGKTDTQYF. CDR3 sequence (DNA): TGTGCCACCAGTGAACAGGGTAAGACAGATACGCAGTATTTT.

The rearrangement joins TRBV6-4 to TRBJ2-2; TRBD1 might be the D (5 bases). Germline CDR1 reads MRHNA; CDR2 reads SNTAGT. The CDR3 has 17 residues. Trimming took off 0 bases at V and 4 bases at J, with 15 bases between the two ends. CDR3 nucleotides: TGTGCCAGCAGTGACTCGAATGGACATAGGGCCACCGGGGAGCTGTTTTTT. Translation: CASSDSNGHRATGELFF.

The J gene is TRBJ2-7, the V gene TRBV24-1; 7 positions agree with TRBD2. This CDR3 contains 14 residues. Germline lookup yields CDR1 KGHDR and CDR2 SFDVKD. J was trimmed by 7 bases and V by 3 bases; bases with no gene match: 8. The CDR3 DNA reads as TGTGCCACCAGTGATGGCGGGAGAAGAAGGGAGCAGTACTTC. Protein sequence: CATSDGGRRREQYF.

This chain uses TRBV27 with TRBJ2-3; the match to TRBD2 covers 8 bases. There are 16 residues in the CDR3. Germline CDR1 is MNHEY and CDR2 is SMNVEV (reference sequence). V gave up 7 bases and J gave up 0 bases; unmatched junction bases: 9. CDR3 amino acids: CASTFSGIISTDTQYF. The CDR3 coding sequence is TGTGCCAGCACCTTTAGCGGGATCATCAGCACAGATACGCAGTATTTT.

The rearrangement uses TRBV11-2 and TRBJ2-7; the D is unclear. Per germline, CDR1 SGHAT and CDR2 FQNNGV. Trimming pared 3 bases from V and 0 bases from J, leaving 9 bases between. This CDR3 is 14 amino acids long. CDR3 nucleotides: TGTGCCAGCAGCTTGACGACGAGCTCCTACGAGCAGTACTTC. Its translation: CASSLTTSSYEQYF.

CDR3: CASSRGEGTGEETQYF. The CDR3 DNA sequence: TGTGCCAGCAGCCGAGGGGAGGGTACCGGGGAAGAGACCCAGTACTTC. The chain links TRBV14 to TRBJ2-5; 7 nucleotides agree with TRBD2. The CDR3 extends over 16 amino acids. Trimming cost V 4 bases and J 3 bases; bases outside gene matches: 11. Germline V gene sequence: CDR1 SGHDN, CDR2 FVKESK.

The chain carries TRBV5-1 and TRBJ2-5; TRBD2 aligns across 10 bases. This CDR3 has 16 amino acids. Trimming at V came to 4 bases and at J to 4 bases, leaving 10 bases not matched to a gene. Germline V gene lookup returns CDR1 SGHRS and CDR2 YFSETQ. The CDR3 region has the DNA TGCGCCAGCAGCACGCGAGCGGGGGGGCCCGGAGAGACCCAGTACTTC. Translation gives CASSTRAGGPGETQYF.

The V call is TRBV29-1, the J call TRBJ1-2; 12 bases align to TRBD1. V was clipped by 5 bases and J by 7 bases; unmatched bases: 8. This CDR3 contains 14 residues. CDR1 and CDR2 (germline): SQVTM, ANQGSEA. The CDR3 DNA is TGCAGCGTTCAGGCGGGACAGGGGGCGCGTGGCTACACCTTC. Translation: CSVQAGQGARGYTF.

Here the CDR3 reads CASSLGLAGGTDTQYF. In DNA form, the CDR3 reads TGTGCCAGCAGCTTGGGTCTAGCGGGAGGCACAGATACGCAGTATTTT. The J gene is TRBJ2-3, the V gene TRBV5-4; 10 nucleotides line up with TRBD2. This CDR3 region has 16 residues. In germline, CDR1 is SGHNT, CDR2 YYREEE (reference sequence). V lost 0 bases and J lost 1; bases outside the gene matches: 2.

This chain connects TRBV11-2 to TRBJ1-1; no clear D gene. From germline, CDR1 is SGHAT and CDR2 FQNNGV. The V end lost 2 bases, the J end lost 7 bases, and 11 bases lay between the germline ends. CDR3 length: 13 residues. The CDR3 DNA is TGTGCCAGCAGCTTAAGTCTGGGGTATGAAGCTTTCTTT. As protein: CASSLSLGYEAFF.